This T cell receptor (beta chain) was obtained from a study of post-analysis software for immune sequencing data. Of note for this clonotype: Its antigen is unidentified.

Libraries were made from TCR beta cDNA, and they carried unique molecular identifiers. TCRdb re-called the PCR reads with MiXCR, one entry per CDR3 protein. The sample lists 650,000 to 900,000 distinct CDR3 sequences; around 45% were seen once. CDR3 size: 14 residues. CDR1 is LGHNA, CDR2 YSLEER, per germline. V lost 0 bases and J lost 4, with 10 bases in between. Regarding the study as a whole: A few TRBV segments were significantly more frequent in patients than in controls. TRBV5-6, TRBV5-1 and TRBV20-1 were among these segments. Normalized Chao1 diversity was significantly lower in multiple sclerosis patients than in controls.

The sequence was collected from a girl between 5 and 17 years old with multiple sclerosis. Specimen: blood. The chain couples TRBV4-3 to TRBJ2-7; D possibly corresponds to TRBD2 (5 bases). The CDR3 reads CASSQERVVYEQYF. CDR3 nucleotides: TGCGCCAGCAGCCAAGAGAGGGTTGTGTACGAGCAGTACTTC.